This TCR beta chain was recovered during a study of Ad26.COV2.S vaccination and SARS-CoV-2 variants. This sample's treatment: 15 to 20 received Ad26.COV2.S at low or high dose, single or two shots; 5 received placebo; per-sample allocation not given. Samples analyzed were those drawn on day 63 after the first vaccine or placebo injection. Germline loops: CDR1 MDHEN, CDR2 SYDVKM. J was trimmed by 3 bases and V by 6 bases; bases with no gene match: 8. The CDR3 sequence is 15 residues long. The table came from immunoSEQ multiplex PCR; TCRdb's copy has only in-frame clones and leaves some out. The table has 300,000 to 350,000 clones, about 87% seen once.

The material sequenced was peripheral blood, taken in a trial of Ad26.COV2.S vaccine versus placebo. The origin of this receptor is a person aged 18 to 65 who received the Ad26.COV2.S COVID-19 vaccine or a placebo. The chain joins TRBV28 to TRBJ1-1; 9 bases agree with TRBD1. In DNA form, the CDR3 reads TGTGCCAGCAGACCACAGGGGGCGTTCCACACTGAAGCTTTCTTT. Translation gives CASRPQGAFHTEAFF.